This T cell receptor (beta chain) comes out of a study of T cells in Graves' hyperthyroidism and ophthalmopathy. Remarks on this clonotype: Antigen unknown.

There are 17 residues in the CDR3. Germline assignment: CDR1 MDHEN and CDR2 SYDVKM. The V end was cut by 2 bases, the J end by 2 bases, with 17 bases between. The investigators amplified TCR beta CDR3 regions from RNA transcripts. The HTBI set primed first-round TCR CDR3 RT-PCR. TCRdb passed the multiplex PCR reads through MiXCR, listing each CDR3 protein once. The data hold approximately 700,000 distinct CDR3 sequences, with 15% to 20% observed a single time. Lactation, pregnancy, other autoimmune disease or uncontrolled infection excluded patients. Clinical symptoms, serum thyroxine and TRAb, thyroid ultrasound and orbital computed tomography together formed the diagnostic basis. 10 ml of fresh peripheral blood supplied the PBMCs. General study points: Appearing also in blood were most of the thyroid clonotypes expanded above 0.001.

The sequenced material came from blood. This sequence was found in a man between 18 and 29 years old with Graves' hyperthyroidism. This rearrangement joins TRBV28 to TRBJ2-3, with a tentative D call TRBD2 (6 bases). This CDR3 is CASSLLFMGGYTDTQYF. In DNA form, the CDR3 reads TGTGCCAGCAGTTTACTTTTCATGGGGGGATACACAGATACGCAGTATTTT. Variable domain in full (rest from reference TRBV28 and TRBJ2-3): DVKVTQSSRYLVKRTGEKVFLECVQDMDHENMFWYRQDPGLGLRLIYFSYDVKMKEKGDIPEGYSVSREKKERFSLILESASTNQTSMYLCASSLLFMGGYTDTQYFGPGTRLTVL.